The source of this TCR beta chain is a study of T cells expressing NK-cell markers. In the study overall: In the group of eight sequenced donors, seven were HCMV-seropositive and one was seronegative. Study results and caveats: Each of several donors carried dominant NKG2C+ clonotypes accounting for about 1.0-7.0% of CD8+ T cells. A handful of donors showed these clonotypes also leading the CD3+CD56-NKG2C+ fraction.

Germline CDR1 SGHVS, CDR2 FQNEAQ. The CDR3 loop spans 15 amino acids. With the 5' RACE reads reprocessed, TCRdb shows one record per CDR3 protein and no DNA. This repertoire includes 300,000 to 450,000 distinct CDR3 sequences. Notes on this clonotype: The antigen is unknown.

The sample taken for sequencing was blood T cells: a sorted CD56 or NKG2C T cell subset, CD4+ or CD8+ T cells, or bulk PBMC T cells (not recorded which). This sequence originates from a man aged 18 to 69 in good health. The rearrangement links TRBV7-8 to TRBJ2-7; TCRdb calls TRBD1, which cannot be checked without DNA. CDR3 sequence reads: CASRISAQGAGEQYF.